This T cell receptor beta chain was sequenced for a study of cytomegalovirus exposure and HLA in healthy donors. Study outcomes and limitations: High specificity and sensitivity for cytomegalovirus status were reported for the classifier.

The trim removed 0 bases at V and 5 bases at J, leaving 9 bases unmatched. CDR1 is LGHNA, CDR2 YSLEER, per germline. The CDR3 totals 17 residues. The PCR ran on 60 Vbeta and 13 Jbeta primers. Only in-frame clones appear in the TCRdb table, and some are missing; sequencing was by immunoSEQ multiplex PCR. The sample has approximately 190,000 clones; approximately 12% are singletons. Points on this clone: Its antigen is not identified.

The TCR originated in a middle-aged man in good health and CMV-seropositive. What was sequenced was PBMCs. The rearrangement links TRBV4-3 to TRBJ2-2, with 7 bases matching TRBD1. CDR3 in amino acids: CASSQETGTAGTGELFF. CDR3 bases: TGCGCCAGCAGCCAAGAAACCGGGACAGCTGGAACCGGGGAGCTGTTTTTT.